This T cell receptor beta chain comes out of a study of identical twins. V lost 3 bases to trimming and J lost 2 bases, with 14 bases between them. The CDR3 extends over 16 amino acids. CDR1 and CDR2 (germline): KGHSH, LQKENI. TCRdb reprocessed the 5' RACE reads with MiXCR, giving one entry per CDR3 protein. This sample has under 900,000 distinct CDR3 sequences; roughly 12% occur once, and the top ten carry about 1.5%. The sample was also reused in another study, on yellow fever vaccine responses in identical twins.

This rearrangement joins TRBV18 to TRBJ2-1; D possibly corresponds to TRBD2 (6 bases). The sequenced sample consisted of PBMCs. This TCR came from a woman in her late teens or twenties in good health. CDR3 DNA sequence: TGTGCCAGCTCACCGGGTGGAGGGAGCCCCTACAATGAGCAGTTCTTC. This gives the protein CASSPGGGSPYNEQFF.